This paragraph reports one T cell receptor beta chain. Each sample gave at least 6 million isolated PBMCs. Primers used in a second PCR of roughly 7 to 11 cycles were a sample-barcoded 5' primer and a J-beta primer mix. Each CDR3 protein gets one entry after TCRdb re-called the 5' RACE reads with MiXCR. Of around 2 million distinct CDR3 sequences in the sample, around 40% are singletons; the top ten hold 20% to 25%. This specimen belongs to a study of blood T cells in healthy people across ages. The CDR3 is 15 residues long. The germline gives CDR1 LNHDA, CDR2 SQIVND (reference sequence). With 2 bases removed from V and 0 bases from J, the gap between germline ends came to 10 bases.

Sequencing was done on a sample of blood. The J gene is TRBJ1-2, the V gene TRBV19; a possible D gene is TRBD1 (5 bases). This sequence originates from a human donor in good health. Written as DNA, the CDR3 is TGTGCCAGTAGTATACGGGACTCTACTAACTATGGCTACACCTTC. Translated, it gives CASSIRDSTNYGYTF.